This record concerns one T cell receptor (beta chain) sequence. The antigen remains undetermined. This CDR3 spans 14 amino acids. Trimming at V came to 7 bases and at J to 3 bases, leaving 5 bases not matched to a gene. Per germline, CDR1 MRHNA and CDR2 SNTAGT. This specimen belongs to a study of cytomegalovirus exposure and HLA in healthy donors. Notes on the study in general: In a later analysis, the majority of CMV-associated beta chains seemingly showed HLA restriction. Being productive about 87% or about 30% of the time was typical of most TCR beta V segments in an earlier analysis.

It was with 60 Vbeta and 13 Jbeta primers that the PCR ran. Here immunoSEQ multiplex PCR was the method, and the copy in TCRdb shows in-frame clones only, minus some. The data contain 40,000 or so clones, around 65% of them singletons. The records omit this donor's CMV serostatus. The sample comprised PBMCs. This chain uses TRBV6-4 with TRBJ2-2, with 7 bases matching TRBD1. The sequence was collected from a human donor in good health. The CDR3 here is CASKWDSYTGELFF. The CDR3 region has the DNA TGTGCCAGCAAATGGGACAGTTACACCGGGGAGCTGTTTTTT.